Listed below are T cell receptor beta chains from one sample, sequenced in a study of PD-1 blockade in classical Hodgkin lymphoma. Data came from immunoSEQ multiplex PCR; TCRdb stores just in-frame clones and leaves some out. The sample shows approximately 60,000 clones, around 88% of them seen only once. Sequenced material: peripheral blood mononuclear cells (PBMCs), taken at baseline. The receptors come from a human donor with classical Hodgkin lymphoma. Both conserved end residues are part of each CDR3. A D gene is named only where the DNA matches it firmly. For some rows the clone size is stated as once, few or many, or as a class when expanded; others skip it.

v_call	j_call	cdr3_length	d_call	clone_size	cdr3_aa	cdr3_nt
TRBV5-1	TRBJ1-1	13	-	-	CASSPDINTEAFF	TGCGCCAGCAGCCCGGACATAAACACTGAAGCTTTCTTT
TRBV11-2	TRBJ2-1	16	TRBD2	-	CASSLEASGVWDEQFF	TGTGCCAGCAGCTTAGAGGCTAGCGGGGTTTGGGATGAGCAGTTCTTC
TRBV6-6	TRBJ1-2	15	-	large	CASSPQPVEGYGYTF	TGTGCCAGCAGTCCACAGCCCGTTGAAGGCTATGGCTACACCTTC
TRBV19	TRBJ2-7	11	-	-	CATQDRDEQYF	TGTGCCACCCAAGACCGGGACGAGCAGTACTTC
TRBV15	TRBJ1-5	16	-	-	CATSRAGGYSNQPQHF	TGTGCCACCAGCAGAGCAGGAGGTTATAGCAATCAGCCCCAGCATTTT
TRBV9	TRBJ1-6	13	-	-	CASRRRDNSPLHF	TGTGCGAGCCGGAGACGGGATAATTCACCCCTCCACTTT
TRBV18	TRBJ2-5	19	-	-	CASSPSEEGQVVGQETQYF	TGTGCCAGCTCACCATCAGAGGAGGGGCAAGTGGTGGGGCAAGAGACCCAGTACTTC
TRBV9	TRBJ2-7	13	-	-	CASSVGQIHEQYF	TGTGCCAGCAGCGTAGGACAGATCCACGAGCAGTACTTC
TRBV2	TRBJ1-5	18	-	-	CASSESGFRLYSNQPQHF	TGTGCCAGCAGTGAGAGTGGTTTTCGTCTTTATAGCAATCAGCCCCAGCATTTT
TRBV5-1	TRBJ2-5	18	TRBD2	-	CASSPSRLAGGGLATQYF	TGCGCCAGCAGCCCCTCGAGGCTAGCGGGGGGCGGGCTGGCGACCCAGTACTTC
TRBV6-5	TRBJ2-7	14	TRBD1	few	CASSSGQGGYEQYF	TGTGCCAGCAGTTCGGGACAGGGGGGCTACGAGCAGTACTTC
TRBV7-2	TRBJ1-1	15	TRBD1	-	CASSFAQGGDTEAFF	TGTGCCAGCAGCTTTGCCCAGGGGGGTGACACTGAAGCTTTCTTT
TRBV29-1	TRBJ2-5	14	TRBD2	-	CSARLAGDQETQYF	TGCAGCGCCCGCCTAGCGGGGGACCAAGAGACCCAGTACTTC
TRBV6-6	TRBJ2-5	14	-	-	CASSYGQREETQYF	TGTGCCAGCAGTTACGGGCAGCGGGAAGAGACCCAGTACTTC
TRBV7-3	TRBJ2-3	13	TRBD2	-	CASSVTSSYTQYF	TGTGCCAGCAGCGTGACTAGCTCATATACGCAGTATTTT
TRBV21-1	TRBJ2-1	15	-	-	CASSKRRAVGDEQFF	TGTGCCAGCAGCAAAAGAAGGGCCGTGGGCGATGAGCAGTTCTTC
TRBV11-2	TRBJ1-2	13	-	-	CASSAGTRYGYTF	TGTGCCAGCAGCGCCGGGACACGCTATGGCTACACCTTC
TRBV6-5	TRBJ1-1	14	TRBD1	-	CASSQQGPNTEAFF	TGTGCCAGCAGTCAACAGGGGCCGAACACTGAAGCTTTCTTT
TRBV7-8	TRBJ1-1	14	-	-	CASSFLLRYTEAFF	TGTGCCAGCAGCTTTCTGCTCCGGTACACTGAAGCTTTCTTT
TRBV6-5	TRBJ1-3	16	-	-	CASSSRVGVAGNTIYF	TGTGCCAGCAGTTCTCGGGTCGGGGTAGCTGGAAACACCATATATTTT
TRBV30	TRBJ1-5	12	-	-	CAWSVSRQPQHF	TGTGCCTGGAGTGTCTCGAGGCAGCCCCAGCATTTT
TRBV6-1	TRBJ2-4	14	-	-	CASSEERGVEIQYF	TGTGCCAGCAGTGAAGAGCGTGGGGTGGAGATTCAGTACTTC
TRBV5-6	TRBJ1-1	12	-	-	CASSLLDTEAFF	TGTGCCAGCAGCTTGCTGGACACTGAAGCTTTCTTT
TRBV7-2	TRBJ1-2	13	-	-	CASSPDTYYGYTF	TGTGCCAGCAGCCCGGACACGTACTATGGCTACACCTTC
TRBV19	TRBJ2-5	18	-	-	CASSITPWGFSVRETQYF	TGTGCCAGTAGTATAACCCCATGGGGGTTCTCGGTTAGAGAGACCCAGTACTTC
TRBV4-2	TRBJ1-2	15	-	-	CASSQAGAAGTTYTF	TGTGCCAGCAGCCAAGCGGGGGCCGCCGGGACCACCTACACCTTC
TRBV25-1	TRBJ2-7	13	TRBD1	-	CASSDPGQVEQYF	TGTGCCAGCAGTGATCCTGGACAGGTGGAGCAGTACTTC
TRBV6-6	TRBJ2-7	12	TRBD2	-	CASKRGTYEQYF	TGTGCCAGCAAGCGGGGGACCTACGAGCAGTACTTC
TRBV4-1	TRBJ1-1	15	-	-	CASSQFDLGGTEAFF	TGCGCCAGCAGCCAATTCGATTTGGGGGGCACTGAAGCTTTCTTT
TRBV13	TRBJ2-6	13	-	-	CASGEEGANVLTF	TGTGCCAGCGGGGAGGAAGGGGCCAACGTCCTGACTTTC
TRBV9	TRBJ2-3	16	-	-	CASSVGGWRTTDTQYF	TGTGCCAGCAGCGTAGGGGGCTGGAGGACCACAGATACGCAGTATTTT